These 9 T cell receptor beta chains share one sample of origin, sequenced in a study of control samples from healthy donors and cancer patients. Method: immunoSEQ multiplex PCR; TCRdb's copy keeps in-frame clones and lacks some. The table records about 160,000 clones, approximately 94% of them present only once. Sequencing was done on a sample of PBMCs. The receptors originated from a man aged 55 to 70 with colorectal cancer.

The chain combines TRBV19 with TRBJ2-2, with unresolved D. V lost 7 bases and J 1 base, leaving 10 bases between the germline ends. CDR3 length: 14 residues. The germline V gene has CDR1 LNHDA and CDR2 SQIVND (reference sequence). The CDR3 reads CASTFGRNTGELFF. As DNA, the CDR3 is TGTGCCAGTACTTTCGGCCGGAACACCGGGGAGCTGTTTTTT.

V and J are TRBV25-1 and TRBJ2-3, with a weak D call TRBD1 (6 bases). Germline values: CDR1 MGHDK, CDR2 SYGVNS. This CDR3 has 17 residues. Trimming cost V 5 bases and J 0 bases, with 18 bases left between them. The CDR3 DNA reads as TGTGCCAGCAGTACGCGGAAGAGGGGGATTAGCACAGATACGCAGTATTTT. This gives the protein CASSTRKRGISTDTQYF.

The rearrangement links TRBV5-1 to TRBJ2-1, with a tentative D call TRBD2 (6 bases). This CDR3 is built from 16 residues. Germline CDR1 SGHRS, CDR2 YFSETQ. Deletions cut 0 bases from V and 4 bases from J, with 14 bases between. The chain's CDR3 is CASSLEIGGRYNEQFF. CDR3 in DNA: TGCGCCAGCAGCTTGGAAATTGGAGGGCGATACAATGAGCAGTTCTTC.

The chain is built from TRBV25-1 and TRBJ2-2; 9 nucleotides align to TRBD1. The CDR3 is 17 residues long. Trimming removed 4 bases from V and 1 base from J; junction bases left unmatched: 7. CDR1 is MGHDK and CDR2 is SYGVNS in the germline V gene. The DNA for the CDR3 is TGTGCCAGCAGTGCCCCGGCGGGACAGGGGAACACCGGGGAGCTGTTTTTT. Translating it yields CASSAPAGQGNTGELFF. The full variable domain, rest sourced from reference TRBV25-1 and TRBJ2-2, is EADIYQTPRYLVIGTGKKITLECSQTMGHDKMYWYQQDPGMELHLIHYSYGVNSTEKGDLSSESTVSRIRTEHFPLTLESARPSHTSQYLCASSAPAGQGNTGELFFGEGSRLTVL.

The chain employs TRBV4-3 and TRBJ2-5; 7 bases map to TRBD1. V shed 3 bases and J 1 base; nucleotides not matched to a gene: 5. The germline gives CDR1 LGHNA, CDR2 YSLEER. This CDR3 comprises 15 residues. The CDR3 DNA sequence: TGCGCCAGCAGCCAGAACGGGGACAGCCAAGAGACCCAGTACTTC. Translation: CASSQNGDSQETQYF.

The rearrangement uses TRBV18 and TRBJ1-5; a possible D gene is TRBD1 (5 bases). The length of the CDR3 is 16 residues. Germline V lookup: CDR1 KGHSH, CDR2 LQKENI. Trimming left V 3 bases short and J 3 bases short, with 15 bases between. The CDR3 bases are TGTGCCAGCTCACCTCTTCCGGGGGACCCCAATCAGCCCCAGCATTTT. This sequence encodes CASSPLPGDPNQPQHF.

The gene calls are TRBV18 and TRBJ2-2; 10 nucleotides agree with TRBD1. V was clipped by 4 bases and J by 3 bases; unmatched bases: 2. This CDR3 contains 15 residues. Germline loops: CDR1 KGHSH, CDR2 LQKENI. CDR3 in amino acids: CASSLGQGDTGELFF. For the CDR3, the DNA is TGTGCCAGCTCACTCGGACAGGGGGACACCGGGGAGCTGTTTTTT.

The chain has TRBV4-1 and TRBJ1-4; tentative D call: TRBD1 (5 bases). Germline CDR1 MGHRA, CDR2 YSYEKL. Trimming took off 0 bases at V and 5 bases at J, with 10 bases between the two ends. This CDR3 is 15 amino acids long. CDR3 DNA: TGCGCCAGCAGCCAAGAATTCCGGGGGAATGAAAAACTGTTTTTT. It codes for CASSQEFRGNEKLFF.

The rearrangement links TRBV30 to TRBJ2-1, with D perhaps matching TRBD1 or TRBD2 (5 bases each). The V end was cut by 5 bases, the J end by 4 bases, with 12 bases between. The CDR3 extends over 13 amino acids. Per the germline V gene, CDR1 is GTSNPN and CDR2 is SVGIG (reference sequence). This CDR3 reads CAWAGTMYNEQFF. As DNA, the CDR3 is TGTGCCTGGGCCGGGACCATGTACAATGAGCAGTTCTTC.